Included here is one T cell receptor beta chain sequence, with context. Its antigen is undetermined. The data were taken from a study of blood T cells in healthy people across ages. In germline, CDR1 is SNHLY, CDR2 FYNNEI. The CDR3 covers 13 residues. It was with a sample-barcoded 5' primer and a J-beta primer mix that a second PCR of about 6 to 12 cycles was run. Every cDNA molecule bore a tag from a template-switch adaptor containing 12 random nucleotides. One entry per CDR3 protein, called by TCRdb with MiXCR from the 5' RACE reads. The sample includes under 800,000 distinct CDR3 sequences, approximately 39% seen only once; the top ten take roughly 20%. General study findings and limits: It was the long-lived donors that had more naive CD4+ cells and higher diversity than aged donors. Age advanced and TCR beta diversity per million T cells fell, roughly linearly.

Specimen: blood. The clonotype was recovered from a woman aged 55-69 years in good health. This chain connects TRBV2 to TRBJ2-5, with D maybe TRBD2 (6 bases). Judging by the DNA end, TRBJ2-7 fits better; the J call may be wrong. This chain's CDR3 is CASRERAIYEQYF. In nucleotides, the CDR3 is TGTGCCAGCAGGGAGCGGGCAATTTACGAGCAGTACTTC.